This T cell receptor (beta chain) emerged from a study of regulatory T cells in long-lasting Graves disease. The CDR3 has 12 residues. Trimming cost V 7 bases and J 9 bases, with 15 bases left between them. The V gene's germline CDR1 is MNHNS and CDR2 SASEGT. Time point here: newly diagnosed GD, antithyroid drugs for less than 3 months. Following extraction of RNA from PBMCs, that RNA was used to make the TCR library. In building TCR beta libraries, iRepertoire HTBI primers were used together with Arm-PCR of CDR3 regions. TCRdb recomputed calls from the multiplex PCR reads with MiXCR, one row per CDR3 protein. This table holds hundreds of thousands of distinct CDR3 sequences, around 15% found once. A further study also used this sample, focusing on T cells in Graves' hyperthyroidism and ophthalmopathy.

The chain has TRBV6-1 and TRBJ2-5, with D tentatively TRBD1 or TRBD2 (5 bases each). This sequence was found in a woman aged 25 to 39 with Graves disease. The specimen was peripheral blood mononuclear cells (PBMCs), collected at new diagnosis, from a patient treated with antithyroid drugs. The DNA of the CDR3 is TGTGCCAGCAAACCGAGCCGAGGGGCCCAGTACTTC. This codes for CASKPSRGAQYF.